This T cell receptor beta chain was captured by sequencing in a study of blood T cell repertoires in COVID-19. The table lists this clone with a count of one. Clones were sequenced by immunoSEQ multiplex PCR, and TCRdb holds only the in-frame ones, with some missing. In the table there are 70,000 to 95,000 clones, 88% of which are singletons. This clonotype originated in a man aged 70-80 years with acute or convalescent COVID-19. The sample consisted of peripheral blood.

Here the CDR3 DNA reads TGTGCCAGCAGTCACCGAGGACAGGACTATGGCTACACCTTC. Translation: CASSHRGQDYGYTF. J is TRBJ1-2 and V is TRBV6-2 or TRBV6-3; 7 positions agree with TRBD1. CDR3 length equals 14 residues. CDR1 is MNHEY and CDR2 is SVGEGT in the germline V gene. V trimming: 5 bases; J trimming: 3 bases; junction bases outside the gene matches: 6.